Listed below are T cell receptor beta chains from one sample, sequenced in a study of blood T cell repertoires in COVID-19. Some clones are missing from TCRdb's copy, which holds only in-frame ones; the method was immunoSEQ multiplex PCR. The sample holds roughly 230,000 clones, 83% seen once. The specimen was peripheral blood. Receptor source: a man in his forties with active or convalescent COVID-19. CDR3s include the opening cysteine and the closing phenylalanine or tryptophan. The order of the fields is V gene, J gene, D gene, CDR3 length, clone size, CDR3 protein, CDR3 DNA. D genes are given only for firm matches. Size tells how often a clone was seen (once, few, many) or the class of an expanded clone, and some rows leave it out.

TRBV9	TRBJ2-5	-	14	few	CASSVGPGAETQYF	TGTGCCAGCAGCGTAGGTCCAGGGGCAGAGACCCAGTACTTC
TRBV24-1	TRBJ1-1	-	14	-	CATSDTGGGTEAFF	TGTGCCACCAGTGATACTGGGGGGGGCACTGAAGCTTTCTTT
TRBV5-5	TRBJ1-1	-	16	-	CASSFGGGAGNTEAFF	TGTGCCAGCAGCTTCGGAGGCGGTGCCGGAAACACTGAAGCTTTCTTT
TRBV5-1	TRBJ1-1	-	14	-	CASSLGASNTEAFF	TGCGCCAGCAGCTTGGGGGCGTCGAACACTGAAGCTTTCTTT
TRBV20-1	TRBJ1-5	-	15	-	CSASVAGNSNQPQHF	TGCAGTGCTAGTGTCGCAGGGAATAGCAATCAGCCCCAGCATTTT
TRBV3-1/TRBV3-2	TRBJ2-7	-	15	-	CASSPFHASSYEQYF	TGTGCCAGCAGCCCCTTCCATGCGAGCTCCTACGAGCAGTACTTC
TRBV6-6	TRBJ1-4	TRBD1	14	once	CASKLGQGGEKLFF	TGTGCCAGCAAGCTCGGACAGGGCGGTGAAAAACTGTTTTTT
TRBV3-1/TRBV3-2	TRBJ2-7	TRBD2	19	-	CASSQGGWTSGREVSEQYF	TGTGCCAGCAGCCAGGGCGGTTGGACTAGCGGGAGGGAAGTTAGCGAGCAGTACTTC
TRBV19	TRBJ2-7	TRBD1	14	-	CASRLGTGAYEQYF	TGTGCCAGTAGATTAGGGACAGGCGCCTACGAGCAGTACTTC
TRBV3-1/TRBV3-2	TRBJ2-5	TRBD2	15	-	CASSHTRGNQETQYF	TGTGCCAGCAGCCATACGCGGGGGAACCAAGAGACCCAGTACTTC
TRBV7-9	TRBJ2-7	-	14	-	CASSYKGTWNEQYF	TGTGCCAGCAGCTACAAAGGGACATGGAACGAGCAGTACTTC
TRBV2	TRBJ1-1	-	13	-	CASRQEENTEAFF	TGTGCCAGCCGACAGGAGGAAAACACTGAAGCTTTCTTT
TRBV12-5	TRBJ1-6	-	20	-	CASGLVPGQTTSSYNSPLHF	TGTGCTAGTGGTTTGGTACCCGGACAGACTACTAGCTCCTATAATTCACCCCTCCACTTT
TRBV19	TRBJ1-5	TRBD1	13	-	CASAGTGIQPQHF	TGTGCCAGTGCCGGGACAGGGATCCAGCCCCAGCATTTT
TRBV18	TRBJ2-2	TRBD1	16	-	CASSPPGQGGSGELFF	TGTGCCAGCTCACCACCGGGACAGGGTGGTTCCGGGGAGCTGTTTTTT
TRBV12-3/TRBV12-4	TRBJ1-4	-	13	-	CASSLGNNEKLFF	TGTGCCAGCAGTTTAGGCAACAACGAAAAACTGTTTTTT
TRBV30	TRBJ2-7	TRBD2	13	once	CAWSRGGSYEQYF	TGTGCCTGGAGTCGGGGGGGATCCTACGAGCAGTACTTC
TRBV10-3	TRBJ2-7	TRBD1	12	-	CAMGQGSYEQYF	TGTGCCATGGGACAGGGATCCTACGAGCAGTACTTC
TRBV6-6	TRBJ2-3	-	16	-	CASSGQGGVGNQPQYF	TGTGCCAGCAGTGGCCAGGGGGGCGTTGGCAATCAGCCCCAGTATTTT
TRBV10-3	TRBJ2-3	TRBD2	16	-	CAITPRLAGSTDTQYF	TGTGCCATCACCCCCAGACTAGCGGGGAGCACAGATACGCAGTATTTT
TRBV11-2	TRBJ2-7	-	15	-	CASSSRTGGSHEQYF	TGTGCCAGCAGCTCGCGAACCGGGGGTAGTCACGAGCAGTACTTC
TRBV7-8	TRBJ2-1	-	16	-	CASRSSSDMTYNEQFF	TGTGCCAGCAGGAGTTCCAGTGACATGACCTACAATGAGCAGTTCTTC
TRBV10-3	TRBJ2-3	TRBD1	15	once	CAISDYGQATDTQYF	TGTGCCATCAGTGATTATGGACAGGCCACAGATACGCAGTATTTT
TRBV5-1	TRBJ2-1	TRBD1	16	-	CASSSTVTGAYNEQFF	TGCGCCAGCAGCTCTACGGTAACAGGGGCCTACAATGAGCAGTTCTTC
TRBV7-2	TRBJ2-6	-	16	-	CASSLYRASGANVLTF	TGTGCCAGCAGCTTATACAGGGCCTCTGGGGCCAACGTCCTGACTTTC
TRBV6-5	TRBJ2-7	-	13	-	CASSYKARYEQYF	TGTGCCAGCAGTTATAAAGCTCGGTACGAGCAGTACTTC
TRBV30	TRBJ2-7	TRBD2	12	-	CAWSSSGVEQYF	TGTGCCTGGAGTTCTAGCGGCGTCGAGCAGTACTTC
TRBV18	TRBJ1-2	-	14	-	CASSPNRADYGYTF	TGTGCCAGCTCACCAAACAGGGCGGACTATGGCTACACCTTC
TRBV2	TRBJ2-5	TRBD1	13	-	CASSGTGQETQYF	TGTGCCAGCAGTGGGACAGGGCAAGAGACCCAGTACTTC
TRBV9	TRBJ1-6	-	16	-	CASSGPPGVGNSPLHF	TGTGCCAGCAGCGGCCCGCCGGGGGTGGGAAATTCACCCCTCCACTTT
TRBV11-3	TRBJ2-3	-	14	-	CASSLGFRTDTQYF	TGTGCCAGCAGCTTGGGCTTCCGCACAGATACGCAGTATTTT
TRBV7-8	TRBJ2-2	-	14	-	CASSSGGGTGELFF	TGTGCCAGCAGCTCGGGGGGCGGAACCGGGGAGCTGTTTTTT
TRBV7-3	TRBJ1-2	-	12	-	CASSTQGRDYTF	TGTGCCAGCAGCACTCAGGGGAGGGACTACACCTTC
TRBV5-6	TRBJ2-7	TRBD2	14	-	CAKREAGGTYEQYF	TGCGCCAAACGGGAGGCGGGGGGGACCTACGAGCAGTACTTC
TRBV9	TRBJ2-3	TRBD2	17	-	CASSKGRLAGDSDTQYF	TGTGCCAGCAGCAAGGGAAGGCTAGCGGGAGATTCAGATACGCAGTATTTT
TRBV3-1/TRBV3-2	TRBJ2-5	TRBD2	16	-	CASSQGRAGGQETQYF	TGTGCCAGCAGCCAAGGGAGAGCGGGGGGACAAGAGACCCAGTACTTC
TRBV2	TRBJ2-7	TRBD1	14	-	CASSAGTEPYEQYF	TGTGCCAGCAGTGCCGGGACAGAGCCCTACGAGCAGTACTTC
TRBV7-2	TRBJ1-6	TRBD1	17	-	CASSLSGGPGNNSPLHF	TGTGCCAGCAGCTTATCAGGGGGGCCAGGCAATAATTCACCCCTCCACTTT
TRBV24-1	TRBJ2-3	-	13	-	CATVGGSTDTQYF	TGTGCCACCGTAGGCGGTAGCACAGATACGCAGTATTTT